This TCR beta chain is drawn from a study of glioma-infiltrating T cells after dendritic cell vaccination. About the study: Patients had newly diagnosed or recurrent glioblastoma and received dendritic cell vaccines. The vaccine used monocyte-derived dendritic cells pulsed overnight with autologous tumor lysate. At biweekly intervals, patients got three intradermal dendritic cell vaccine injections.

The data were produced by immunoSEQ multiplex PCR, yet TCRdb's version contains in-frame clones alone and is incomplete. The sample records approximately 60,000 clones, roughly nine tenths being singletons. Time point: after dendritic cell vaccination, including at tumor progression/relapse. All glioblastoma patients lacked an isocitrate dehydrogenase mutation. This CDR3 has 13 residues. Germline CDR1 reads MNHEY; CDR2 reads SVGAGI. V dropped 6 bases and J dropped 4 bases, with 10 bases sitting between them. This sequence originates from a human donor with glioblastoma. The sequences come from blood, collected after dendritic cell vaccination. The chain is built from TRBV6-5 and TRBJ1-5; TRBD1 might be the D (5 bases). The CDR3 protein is CASSLAGNQPQHF. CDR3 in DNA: TGTGCCAGCAGCCTCGCAGGGAATCAGCCCCAGCATTTT.